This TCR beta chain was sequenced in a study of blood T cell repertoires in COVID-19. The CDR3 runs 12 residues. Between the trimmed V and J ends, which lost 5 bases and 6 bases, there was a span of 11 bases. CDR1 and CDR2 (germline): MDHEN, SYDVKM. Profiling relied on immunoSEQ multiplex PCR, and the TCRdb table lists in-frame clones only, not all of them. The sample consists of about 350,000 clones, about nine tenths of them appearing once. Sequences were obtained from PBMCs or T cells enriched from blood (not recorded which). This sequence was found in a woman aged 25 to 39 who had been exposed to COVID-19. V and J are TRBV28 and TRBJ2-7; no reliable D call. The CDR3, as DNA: TGTGCCAGCAGTCCGTACGACACCGAGCAGTACTTC. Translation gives CASSPYDTEQYF.